What follows is one T cell receptor beta chain and its context. The data are from a study of T cells in Graves' hyperthyroidism and ophthalmopathy. The investigators amplified TCR beta CDR3 regions from RNA transcripts. HTBI primers were employed in a first-round RT-PCR of the TCR CDR3. TCRdb analysed the multiplex PCR reads with MiXCR anew, one entry per CDR3 protein. The sample shows hundreds of thousands of distinct CDR3 sequences, 20% of them seen only once. V lost 6 bases to trimming and J lost 2 bases; unmatched junction nucleotides: 9. Germline V gives CDR1 MNHEY, CDR2 SVGEGT. CDR3 length: 15 amino acids.

The chain has TRBV6-2 or TRBV6-3 and TRBJ2-7; 8 bases match TRBD1. This TCR was sampled from a young man with Graves' ophthalmopathy. Material for sequencing was blood. CDR3 protein: CASRTPGQAPYEQYF. The CDR3 DNA sequence: TGTGCCAGCAGAACACCGGGACAGGCCCCCTACGAGCAGTACTTC.